These 7 T cell receptor beta chains were sequenced from one sample in a study of tumor-infiltrating lymphocytes in primary liver carcinoma. A primer in the constant region served to generate TCR beta cDNA from 500 ng of total RNA. Investigators got TCR beta libraries out of three nested multiplex PCR rounds, done with slightly modified ARM-PCR. Both of the initial two PCR rounds ran for nine to eleven cycles and employed TRBV1-TRBV30 forward primers alongside a C-beta reverse primer. Using its own MiXCR run on the multiplex PCR reads, TCRdb lists one record per CDR3 protein. The table has about 48,000 distinct CDR3 sequences, around 79% seen once. Starting material for RNA and DNA co-extraction consisted of roughly 19-31 mg of unsorted bulk tissue. The sequenced sample was liver tumor tissue from sampling region 3. Subset denoted: tumor region T3, left-lateral pole. The receptor set was obtained from a man in his forties or fifties with primary liver carcinoma and hepatitis B virus infection.

Of note for this clonotype: An end of the junction differs from the germline gene, which may be a read error. The chain joins TRBV6-5 to TRBJ1-6; D perhaps matches TRBD1 (6 bases). This CDR3 region has 13 residues. In germline, CDR1 is MNHEY, CDR2 SVGAGI. The CDR3 is CASSHEGDSPPHF. The CDR3 DNA sequence: TGTGCCAGCAGTCACGAGGGGGATTCACCCCCCCACTTT.

A remark on this clonotype: A much more abundant neighbour one base away suggests this may be a read error. The chain uses TRBV29-1 and TRBJ2-3; perhaps TRBD2 as D (5 bases). Germline-derived CDR1 and CDR2 are SQVTM and ANQGSEA. The V gene lost 4 bases and the J gene lost 5 bases, with 10 bases spanning the gap. The CDR3 runs 12 residues. The CDR3: CSVVGIGDTQYF. The CDR3, as DNA: TGCAGCGTTGTCGGGATAGGAGATACGCAGTATTTT.

Comments on this clonotype: Relative to the germline gene, one junction end is altered; a read error may explain this. The chain carries TRBV6-1 and TRBJ1-2; the match to TRBD1 covers 7 bases. The germline gives CDR1 MNHNS, CDR2 SASEGT. This CDR3 contains 14 residues. CDR3 region: CASIRGGSHYGCTF. DNA for the CDR3: TGTGCCAGCATCCGAGGGGGCAGCCACTATGGCTGCACCTTC.

V and J are TRBV28 and TRBJ2-7, with D uncertain. Germline V gene lookup returns CDR1 MDHEN and CDR2 SYDVKM. Deletions cut 2 bases from V and 6 bases from J, with 14 bases between. The CDR3 contains 14 residues. CDR3 region: CASSLIVYYCEQYF. The CDR3 bases are TGTGCCAGCAGTTTAATAGTCTATTACTGCGAGCAGTACTTC.

The rearrangement links TRBV4-1 to TRBJ2-5, with no clear D. The CDR3 covers 14 residues. The V end lost 4 bases, the J end lost 5 bases, and 14 bases lay between the germline ends. In germline, CDR1 is MGHRA, CDR2 YSYEKL. The CDR3 nucleotides are TGCGCCAGCAGCCTTTCGGTAGGTTACGAGACCCAGTACTTC. Protein: CASSLSVGYETQYF.

Concerning this clonotype itself: The junction shows a germline mismatch at one end, possibly a read error. The chain employs TRBV6-4 and TRBJ2-2; D ambiguous. Germline values: CDR1 MRHNA, CDR2 SNTAGT. The CDR3 sequence is 16 residues long. CDR3 DNA sequence: TGTGCCAGCAGTGGTCCCGGGTCAGAGCACACAGGGGAGCTGTTTTTT. Encoded protein: CASSGPGSEHTGELFF.

As for this clonotype: One end of the junction is discordant with germline, which a read error may explain. The gene calls are TRBV6-1 and TRBJ2-7; weak D call: TRBD2 (5 bases). Germline V gene lookup returns CDR1 MNHNS and CDR2 SASEGT. The CDR3 spans 16 residues. The CDR3, as DNA: TGTGCCAGCAGCGAAGGCCAGGCGGGCCCCTTCTACGAGCAGTACTTC. Translation: CASSEGQAGPFYEQYF.